This T cell receptor (beta chain) was recovered during a study of T cell repertoires in cytomegalovirus infection. In the study overall: Alongside well-studied HLA-B-restricted CMV epitopes, recently identified HLA-C-restricted CMV epitopes were also used. CMV infection and matching HLA type were both indicated by public TCR beta signatures. Study-level results: The ex vivo response was dominated by HLA-C-restricted CMV-specific TCR beta clonotypes. Carriers of CMV plus the relevant HLA were identified by cumulative public TCR beta family frequency.

TCRdb re-analysed the reads in MiXCR, keeping a single row per CDR3 protein. The sample comprises about 830,000 distinct CDR3 sequences, approximately 32% of which are singletons, and 9.5% to 15% rests with the top ten. This clonotype has only a few counts. Its antigen is not identified. CDR3 length: 18 residues. V lost 1 base to trimming and J lost 1 base, with 17 bases between them. Germline loops: CDR1 LGHNA, CDR2 YSLEER. The clonotype originates from a human donor in good health (CMV status not recorded). Some clones in this sample may be carry-over from other donors' samples. The rearrangement links TRBV4-3 to TRBJ1-3; D is undetermined. Sequenced here: cultured CD8+ T cells from PBMCs, sampled from culture after CMV antigen stimulation. The CDR3 DNA reads as TGCGCCAGCAGCCAAGGCCTTACCCGAGGACGGTCTGGAAACACCATATATTTT. The encoded protein is CASSQGLTRGRSGNTIYF.